The 8 T cell receptor beta chains below all came from one sample that was sequenced in a study of cytomegalovirus exposure and HLA in healthy donors listed by TCRdb under 2017. Library preparation employed the immunoSEQ multiplex PCR assay. A mixture of 60 forward primers for TCR Vbeta segments and 13 reverse primers for TCR Jbeta segments was used in the multiplex PCR. TCRdb holds this immuneACCESS table with in-frame rearrangements only. Some clones are missing; in checked studies, unresolved V genes explain under half, and the rest has no known cause. The sample yields about 180,000 clones; around 80% were counted once. The ten most abundant clones make up roughly 2.5% of the sample. The sample taken for sequencing was PBMCs. Receptors were obtained from a woman aged 25 to 39 in good health and CMV-seropositive.

This chain links TRBV15 with TRBJ2-5; D might be TRBD1 (6 bases). Germline CDR1 and CDR2: LNHNV and YYDKDF (reference sequence). V was trimmed by 3 bases and J by 5 bases, leaving 10 bases between them. There are 13 residues in the CDR3. DNA for the CDR3: TGTGCCACCAGCAGCAGGGGAAGTGAGACCCAGTACTTC. It yields the protein CATSSRGSETQYF.

This clone appeared once. The J gene is TRBJ2-2, the V gene TRBV6-5, with TRBD2 matching over 7 bases. CDR3 size: 15 residues. Per the germline V gene, CDR1 is MNHEY and CDR2 is SVGAGI. The junction had 5 bases not matched to a gene; V was cut back by 5 bases and J by 2 bases. The CDR3 here is CASSLLAINTGELFF. The CDR3 nucleotides read TGTGCCAGCAGTCTACTAGCGATCAACACCGGGGAGCTGTTTTTT.

The V gene is TRBV28, the J gene TRBJ2-1, with 8 bases that match TRBD1. Germline loops: CDR1 MDHEN, CDR2 SYDVKM. The CDR3 has 13 residues. The V gene end was trimmed by 5 bases and the J gene end by 8 bases; junction bases not matched to a gene: 5. In DNA, the CDR3 is TGTGCCAGCAGTCCACAGGGGGTGCATGAGCAGTTCTTC. Encoded protein: CASSPQGVHEQFF.

The CDR3 nucleotides are TGCGCCAGCAGTCTTACTACCGGGACAGGGCCCTACGAGCAGTACTTC. Amino acids: CASSLTTGTGPYEQYF. This chain connects TRBV4-3 to TRBJ2-7; TRBD1 agrees at 9 bases. V lost 6 bases and J lost 2; bases outside the gene matches: 11. Germline V gene sequence: CDR1 LGHNA, CDR2 YSLEER. This CDR3 comprises 16 residues.

The chain employs TRBV6-1 and TRBJ2-7, with a weak D call TRBD2 (5 bases). The CDR3 is 12 amino acids. Per the germline V gene, CDR1 is MNHNS and CDR2 is SASEGT. The germline V and J ends were trimmed by 10 bases and 7 bases, with 17 bases remaining between them. The CDR3 bases are TGTGCCATCAGAAACAGCGGTGGGGAGCAGTACTTC. This gives the protein CAIRNSGGEQYF.

The rearrangement joins TRBV5-6 to TRBJ2-7, with 8 bases matching TRBD1. Trimming removed 2 bases from V and 0 bases from J; junction bases left unmatched: 4. The germline gives CDR1 SGHDT, CDR2 YYEEEE. This CDR3 spans 15 amino acids. The CDR3 bases are TGTGCCAGCAGCTTCTGGACAGGGAGCTCCTACGAGCAGTACTTC. Its translation: CASSFWTGSSYEQYF.

J is TRBJ2-3 and V is TRBV28; 8 nucleotides line up with TRBD1. In germline, CDR1 is MDHEN, CDR2 SYDVKM. With 6 bases clipped from V and 3 bases from J, the junction kept 5 bases outside the gene matches. The CDR3 contains 14 residues. This CDR3 is CASRWTGPTDTQYF. CDR3 DNA: TGTGCCAGCAGGTGGACAGGGCCGACAGATACGCAGTATTTT.

The V call is TRBV2, the J call TRBJ2-5; 7 bases are shared with TRBD1. The end of the DNA aligns better with TRBJ2-7, so the J call may be wrong. Germline loops: CDR1 SNHLY, CDR2 FYNNEI. The CDR3 is 13 residues long. CDR3 coding DNA: TGTGCCAGCAAACGGGACAGTGCCTACGAGCAGTACTTC. Translated: CASKRDSAYEQYF.